This is a list of T cell receptor beta chains from one sample in a study of glioma-infiltrating T cells. Via MiXCR, TCRdb re-called the multiplex PCR reads, giving one row per CDR3 protein. The sample lists around 190,000 distinct CDR3 sequences; 30% to 40% were seen once. Input material: glioma tissue, nonneoplastic brain tissue, or PBMCs (not recorded which). The receptors come from a human donor with low-grade glioma or glioblastoma, undergoing nonglioma brain surgery, or in good health (not recorded which). Each CDR3 is given with its conserved first and last residue. A D gene is named only where the DNA matches it firmly. Only part of the rows carry a size: once, few, many, or a class if the clone is expanded.

abundance	v_gene	d_gene	j_gene	CDR3nt	CDR3aa
many	TRBV4-2	TRBD1	TRBJ1-6	TGTGCCAGCAGCCCCCTCCTGACAGGGACCAATTCACCCCTCCACTTT	CASSPLLTGTNSPLHF
many	TRBV27	.	TRBJ1-5	TGTGCCAGCAGTTTAAAGGAATATCAGCCCCAGCATTTT	CASSLKEYQPQHF
.	TRBV18	TRBD2	TRBJ2-1	TGTGCCAGCTACCCCCGCTTCGGCGGGAGCTCACTGTCCGGCAATGAGCAGTTCTTC	CASYPRFGGSSLSGNEQFF
many	TRBV11-2	.	TRBJ2-1	TGTGCCAGCAGCTTAGGGATTAGGGATGAGCAGTTCTTC	CASSLGIRDEQFF
.	TRBV5-4	.	TRBJ2-5	TGTGCCAGCAGCTTATCAGGGGAGGACCAAGAGACCCAGTACTTC	CASSLSGEDQETQYF
many	TRBV19	.	TRBJ1-2	TGTGCCAGTAGTATGAAATTAGAGTATGGCTACACCTTC	CASSMKLEYGYTF
.	TRBV6-1	TRBD2	TRBJ2-1	TGTGCCAGCAGCGTAGGCCTAGCGGGGGGGAATGAGCAGTTCTTC	CASSVGLAGGNEQFF
many	TRBV7-2	.	TRBJ2-3	TGTGCCACCAGCCGGGACGGGGGGCTTCGTACGCAGTATTTT	CATSRDGGLRTQYF
many	TRBV6-1	.	TRBJ2-1	TGTGCCAGCAGTTCAGGGACGTTAGGGGATGAGCAGTTCTTC	CASSSGTLGDEQFF
.	TRBV5-1	.	TRBJ1-6	TGCGCCAGCAGGACAGGAGACAATTCACCCCTCCACTTT	CASRTGDNSPLHF
many	TRBV6-2/TRBV6-3	TRBD1	TRBJ1-2	TGTGCCAGCAGCCGCGGATCCACAGGGGGCTATGGCTACACCTTC	CASSRGSTGGYGYTF
many	TRBV7-2	.	TRBJ1-5	TGTGCCAGCAGCCCCGGGGGGGGGGGGCACAATCAGCCCCAGCATTTT	CASSPGGGGHNQPQHF
many	TRBV6-5	TRBD1	TRBJ1-2	TGTGCCAGCAGTTACTCCAGGAATGAGGGACAGGGAGGTGGCTACACCTTC	CASSYSRNEGQGGGYTF
.	TRBV6-1	.	TRBJ2-7	TGTGCCAGCAGTGTGAGACTGGGGAGCTACGAGCAGTACTTC	CASSVRLGSYEQYF
few	TRBV24-1	TRBD2	TRBJ2-1	TGTGCCACCCGTGAGGCTTGGCGGGAGGGCGACAATGAGCAGTTCTTC	CATREAWREGDNEQFF
many	TRBV20-1	.	TRBJ1-6	TGCAGTGCTAGGAGGGGGGCTGATTCACCCCTCCACTTT	CSARRGADSPLHF
many	TRBV6-1	TRBD2	TRBJ2-1	TGTGCCAGCATGGGGACTAGCGAAGGGTATGAGCAGTTCTTC	CASMGTSEGYEQFF
many	TRBV27	.	TRBJ1-6	TGTGCCAGCAGTTTAACCCCGAGACCGACGAATTCACCCCTCCACTTT	CASSLTPRPTNSPLHF
.	TRBV19	.	TRBJ2-7	TGTGCCAGTAGTATTGCAGTGTTGAGCTCCTACGAGCAGTACTTC	CASSIAVLSSYEQYF
many	TRBV12-3/TRBV12-4	.	TRBJ1-1	TGTGCCAGCCAGCGGGGAAGGGCCACTGAAGCTTTCTTT	CASQRGRATEAFF
many	TRBV20-1	.	TRBJ2-1	TGCAGTGCTAGAGTAAGGGGGGGGACCTACAATGAGCAGTTCTTC	CSARVRGGTYNEQFF
many	TRBV15	.	TRBJ2-7	TGTGCCACCAGCAGCTCAGGGACGCGCGAGCAGTACTTC	CATSSSGTREQYF
.	TRBV9	TRBD2	TRBJ2-3	TGTGCCAGCAGCGCCGGGACTAGCGGGAGGGCAGATACGCAGTATTTT	CASSAGTSGRADTQYF
many	TRBV3-1	.	TRBJ2-7	TGTGCCAGCAGCCTCGATCCCCTCCACTCCTACGAGCAGTACTTC	CASSLDPLHSYEQYF
.	TRBV11-2	.	TRBJ2-7	TGTGCCAGCACCCGGCCCGGGTACGAGCAGTACTTC	CASTRPGYEQYF
.	TRBV4-1	.	TRBJ2-7	TGCGCCAGCAGACAAGATCTGGGTAGCAGGAACGACGAGCAGTACTTC	CASRQDLGSRNDEQYF
.	TRBV7-9	.	TRBJ2-7	TGTGCCATCAGCTCGCTTGAGGGAACCCACGAGCAGTACTTC	CAISSLEGTHEQYF
.	TRBV5-1	.	TRBJ1-5	TGCGCCAGCAGCTTGGAAGGGTTTGGCAATAAGCCCCAGCATTTT	CASSLEGFGNKPQHF
.	TRBV25-1	TRBD1	TRBJ1-1	TGTACCAGCAGTGGAGGGGACAGATCTAACACTGAAGCTTTCTTT	CTSSGGDRSNTEAFF
many	TRBV6-2/TRBV6-3	.	TRBJ1-1	TGTGCCAGCAGTTACGGGGGCTGGGGGACTGAAGCTTTCTTT	CASSYGGWGTEAFF
many	TRBV20-1	TRBD2	TRBJ2-7	TGCAGTGCTCCGGGGGGAGCGGTCGACTACGAGCAGTACTTC	CSAPGGAVDYEQYF
many	TRBV7-8	TRBD2	TRBJ2-7	TGTGCCAGCAGCTTGAAGATGGCTAGCGGGAGGGATAGCTCCTACGAGCAGTACTTC	CASSLKMASGRDSSYEQYF
.	TRBV4-1	TRBD1	TRBJ1-2	TGCGCCAGCAGCTCCGGGCGGGACAGATTTAACTATGGCTACACCTTC	CASSSGRDRFNYGYTF
many	TRBV7-3	.	TRBJ2-7	TGTGCCAGCAGCTTAATGCCTAGCGAATCCTACGAGCAGTACTTC	CASSLMPSESYEQYF
many	TRBV7-2	.	TRBJ2-7	TGTGCCAGCAGCTTAGTTCCAGGGGGGAGACTAGCTTCCTACGAGCAGTACTTC	CASSLVPGGRLASYEQYF
many	TRBV4-3	.	TRBJ2-1	TGCGCCAGCAGCCAAGGATGGAATGAGCAGTTCTTC	CASSQGWNEQFF
many	TRBV6-2/TRBV6-3	.	TRBJ1-2	TGTGCCAGCAGAAGGGACCGACACTATGGCTACACCTTC	CASRRDRHYGYTF
many	TRBV7-2	.	TRBJ2-3	TGTGCCAGCAGCTTATCGCGCGGAGATCGCACAGATACGCAGTATTTT	CASSLSRGDRTDTQYF
few	TRBV5-1	.	TRBJ2-2	TGCGCCAGCTTCACTAGCCCAACGGGACAGCCCACCGGGGAGCTGTTTTTT	CASFTSPTGQPTGELFF
.	TRBV12-3/TRBV12-4	.	TRBJ2-3	TGTGCCAGCAACCCTTTGCGGGGATTGACCGGCACAGATACGCAGTATTTT	CASNPLRGLTGTDTQYF
.	TRBV27	.	TRBJ2-3	TGTTCCAGCAGTTTATTGGCTATCATCCTAGATACGCAGTATTTT	CSSSLLAIILDTQYF
few	TRBV11-2	TRBD1	TRBJ1-3	TGTGCCAGCAGCTTAGGCCCCCCCGGGACAGCCTATCTTTCTGGAAACACCATATATTTT	CASSLGPPGTAYLSGNTIYF
many	TRBV7-2	TRBD1	TRBJ2-7	TGTGCCAGCAGCTTAGGAGGGGGCACCCCTTACGAGCAGTACTTC	CASSLGGGTPYEQYF
many	TRBV12-3/TRBV12-4	.	TRBJ2-1	TGTGCCAGCAGTTTGTCGGATTATAGTTACAATGAGCAGTTCTTC	CASSLSDYSYNEQFF
many	TRBV27	TRBD1	TRBJ2-7	TGTGCCAGCAGTCCCAGGGGGGGGTGGACAGGGGGCTACGAGCAGTACTTC	CASSPRGGWTGGYEQYF
many	TRBV12-3/TRBV12-4	.	TRBJ2-7	TGTGCCAGCAGTCCCCAGTTGGACAGCTACGAGCAGTACTTC	CASSPQLDSYEQYF
.	TRBV20-1	TRBD1	TRBJ1-3	TGCATTGCTAGAGGAGGGGGCGAATCTGGAAACACCATGTATTTT	CIARGGGESGNTMYF
many	TRBV28	.	TRBJ1-5	TGTGCCAGCAGTGTCTTCGTACAGGTTAGCAATCAGCCCCAGCATTTT	CASSVFVQVSNQPQHF
.	TRBV29-1	TRBD1	TRBJ2-7	TGCAGCGTTGGTTTCCCAATTACAGGGGCCTACACCTACGAGCAGTACTTC	CSVGFPITGAYTYEQYF
many	TRBV10-3	TRBD1	TRBJ2-1	TGTGCCATCGGGCTGGACAGGGAGAATGAGCAGTTCTTC	CAIGLDRENEQFF
many	TRBV4-3	TRBD2	TRBJ2-1	TGCGCCAGCAGCCAAGCGTGGAGTGGCGGGAGATACAATGAGCAGTTCTTC	CASSQAWSGGRYNEQFF
.	TRBV6-2/TRBV6-3	TRBD1	TRBJ2-3	TGTGCCAGCAGTCCCGGGACAGGAGCCACAGATACGCAGTATTTT	CASSPGTGATDTQYF
many	TRBV27	.	TRBJ2-1	TGTGCCAGCAGTTTCGGAAGAATCAATGAGCAGTTCTTC	CASSFGRINEQFF
many	TRBV7-9	.	TRBJ1-2	TGTGCCAGCAGCCCGGACAGTAACTATGGCTACACCTTC	CASSPDSNYGYTF
many	TRBV6-1	.	TRBJ1-1	TGTGCCAGCAGGCCGGATACATTGCCAGGGTCGCGGGCTTTCTTT	CASRPDTLPGSRAFF
.	TRBV11-2	.	TRBJ1-3	TGTGCCAGCAGCTCAGTACCGACAGCGTCTGGAAACACCATATATTTT	CASSSVPTASGNTIYF
.	TRBV5-4	.	TRBJ2-1	TGTGCCAGCAGCTTGGCCTACGGGGGGCTTGGCTACCACTTCCAGTTC	CASSLAYGGLGYHFQF
.	TRBV20-1	TRBD1	TRBJ2-7	TGCAGTGCTGGAACCCGGGACAGTAACTACGAGCAGTACTTC	CSAGTRDSNYEQYF
few	TRBV5-1	.	TRBJ1-2	TGCGCCAGCAGCTTGGACGCCCCAACTAGCTACACCTTC	CASSLDAPTSYTF